This T cell receptor (beta chain) was retrieved from a study of regulatory dendritic cells for organ transplantation. There are 14 residues in the CDR3. Germline CDR1 reads SGDLS; CDR2 reads YYNGEE. V was cut by 0 bases and J by 7 bases, with 14 bases left in between. Sequenced by immunoSEQ multiplex PCR; TCRdb stores in-frame clones only, minus some. This sample has about 28,000 clones; more than 70% occur once, and the top ten carry over 0.35%. FACS sorted CD4+ or CD8+ T cells into CD45RA+ naive and CD45RO+ memory. The sequence derives from a human donor in good health. The gene calls are TRBV9 and TRBJ2-7; D may be TRBD2 (6 bases). Specimen: naive CD8+ T cells from blood. This sample's subset: CD45RA+ naive T cells. This chain's CDR3 is CASSVGQGGREQYF. In DNA, the CDR3 is TGTGCCAGCAGCGTAGGTCAGGGAGGTAGAGAGCAGTACTTC.